The entry below gives a single TCR beta chain sequence along with its context. Its specificity is unknown. The study ran its PCR with 60 Vbeta and 13 Jbeta primers. Here immunoSEQ multiplex PCR was the method, and the copy in TCRdb shows in-frame clones only, minus some. The sample has about 98,000 clones, 55% to 75% seen once. The sample is drawn from a study of cytomegalovirus exposure and HLA in healthy donors. Findings and caveats of the study: A list of about 160 TCR beta chains associated with cytomegalovirus was given. Later analysis identified a missense DCLRE1C variant that was linked to TCR beta V- and J-gene trimming. HLA restriction was apparent for most CMV-associated TCR beta chains in a later analysis.

The CDR3 is made up of 15 amino acids. V lost 2 bases to trimming and J lost 3 bases, with 13 bases between them. CDR1 is SGDLS and CDR2 is YYNGEE in the germline V gene. Sequenced material: PBMCs. The gene calls are TRBV9 and TRBJ2-3, with D uncertain. This TCR was recovered from a man aged 50-59 years in good health and CMV-seronegative. The CDR3 here is CASSVDTLGTDTQYF. The CDR3 nucleotides read TGTGCCAGCAGCGTCGACACCTTAGGAACAGATACGCAGTATTTT.